This entry concerns a single TCR beta chain. This record belongs to a study of control samples from healthy donors and cancer patients. The data were produced by immunoSEQ multiplex PCR, yet TCRdb's version contains in-frame clones alone and is incomplete. The sample shows 85,000 to 120,000 clones, 90% to 95% of them seen only once. V was trimmed by 2 bases and J by 4 bases, leaving 8 bases between them. The germline V gene has CDR1 MNHEY and CDR2 SVGAGI. The CDR3 sequence is 14 residues long. The sample consisted of blood. This sequence originates from a woman aged 18-29 years in good health. The V call is TRBV6-5, the J call TRBJ1-4, with D unresolved. The CDR3 reads CASSYKAVNEKLFF. CDR3 nucleotides: TGTGCCAGCAGTTACAAGGCAGTTAATGAAAAACTGTTTTTT.